This T cell receptor beta chain was documented in a study of cytomegalovirus exposure and HLA in healthy donors (TCRdb year 2017). For the study in its entirety: According to an earlier analysis of 587 of the donors, 150 million to 200 million T cells yielded over 100 million unique TCR beta sequences and around 300 Gb of sequence data. Approximately 300 gigabases of sequencing data and around 85 million unique TCR sequences made up an early release that covered 500 to 650 HLA-typed donors. Of the approximately 400 genotyped donors, 81% were placed in the genetic ancestry cluster associated with self-reported Caucasian donors. The study aimed to test whether signatures of past pathogen exposure could be identified by cataloging public T cell receptors. The T cell repertoires of some 700 subjects were profiled by immunosequencing and related to cytomegalovirus serostatus. A separate validation cohort of about 110 different subjects was used in addition to the approximately 700-subject first cohort. High-throughput TCR immunosequencing, statistical association of individual TCRs with disease status, and machine learning were combined to predict cytomegalovirus infection status. To study patterns of TCR occurrence, a later analysis re-analyzed previously published TCR beta repertoires from around 670 donors and added high-resolution HLA genotyping. Rather than using new phenotypic data, the later analysis identified candidate immune exposures from TCR beta sequences and from how often those sequences occurred across donors. In an earlier analysis of 587 of the donors, high-throughput TCR beta sequencing was used to judge whether each TCR beta V gene segment behaved as functional or pseudogenic. Alongside the repertoire data, information on donor age, sex, ethnicity and CMV serostatus was compiled. A later genetic analysis used genome-wide SNP genotypes for 398 of the 666 donors, treating that subset as a discovery cohort. Every discovery cohort repertoire had been produced on one sequencing platform. HLA typing included class I and class II loci at four-digit resolution. Typing coverage varied by locus: about 629-640 donors for A, B, C, DRB1 and DQB1; roughly 520 for DQA1; about 590 for DPA1; 450 to 480 for DPB1. About five DR-DQ haplotypes were treated as single units for association and clustering because of strong linkage in the cohort. On average, roughly 200,000 unique TCR beta nucleotide sequences were sequenced per donor among 398 genotyped donors of the cohort, with about 19% of those sequences being non-productive. Study-wide findings and limitations: In a later analysis, HLA-associated TCR beta chains showed more clonal expansion and lower generation probabilities than non-associated chains that were equally common. Linkage disequilibrium might explain the correlated functional status among segregating V segments, but an unknown experimental factor could not be ruled out. When HLA alleles, especially DR and DQ, strongly co-occurred, attributing TCR associations to individual alleles was difficult. Some IMGT-functional V segments, including TRBV6-2 and TRBV6-3, could not be told apart with the 87-base-pair reads, so those segments were excluded. The cohort was sequenced for TCR beta chains only, and without alpha or paired-chain data the features that could be detected were limited. The study gave a list of about 170 TCR beta chains associated with cytomegalovirus. A cluster of highly shared sequence variants was judged likely to represent a technical artifact of the sequencing pipeline. At a false discovery rate of 0.05, a later analysis linked about 17,000 TCR beta sequences to specific HLA alleles. An association between a missense DCLRE1C variant and V-gene and J-gene trimming of TCR beta chains was found in a later genetic analysis and replicated in an independent cohort. In a later analysis, several top co-occurrence clusters were reported to appear linked to parvovirus B19, influenza, CMV and Epstein-Barr virus. In a later analysis, the rate of TCR association differed among HLA loci, with DRB1 alleles having the most associated TCRs and HLA-C alleles having the fewest. Because some donors lacked HLA typing at each locus, the association tests relied only on the typed subset. The classifier was reported to diagnose cytomegalovirus status with high specificity and sensitivity in both the original and validation cohorts. According to a later genetic analysis, donors in an Asian-associated ancestry cluster had fewer N-insertions in productive TCRs than the approximately 610-donor mean. The authors suggested that the approach could potentially be extended to other disease states and immunological phenotypes. Most TCR sequences were seen in very few donors, while some public TCRs were found in many individuals. The presence/absence analyses assumed that sequencing depth was roughly uniform across donors, and that assumption may not be true. A further reported finding was that TCR beta sequences accurately predicted the HLA-A and HLA-B alleles for most subjects in the first cohort. Immune exposure information for the cohort was limited to CMV serostatus. Three of the identified cytomegalovirus-associated TCR beta chains were confirmed in vitro to be specific for cytomegalovirus antigens. In a later analysis, most CMV-associated TCR beta chains were found to appear HLA-restricted, with HLA associations seemingly driven largely by CMV exposure. Broadly in line with IMGT annotations, most TCR beta V segments showed up in productive rearrangements about 90% or about 30% of the time in an earlier analysis of 450 to 750 of the donors. Because counts were too low, under 20 rarely observed V segments, including chromosome 9 orphons, were left out of the earlier analysis of roughly 600 of the donors.

The cohort comprised around 700 healthy bone marrow donors. All cohort members were sampled while nominally healthy, although unrecorded immune exposures were likely present. The donor was CMV seropositive and belonged to the group of 250 to 300 seropositive cohort members. A peripheral blood sample was provided by each donor, and peripheral blood mononuclear cells were used for TCR beta sequencing. Genomic DNA was extracted from the blood cell samples with the Qiagen DNeasy Blood Extraction Kit. The germline V gene (reference sequence) supplies CDR1 LNHDA and CDR2 SQIVND. CDR3 length: 15 amino acids, cysteine to phenylalanine. The only DNA kept is the CDR3, 45 bases in frame from the first base. Deletion took 10 bases off V and 5 bases off J, with a span of 21 bases between the germline ends. The library was prepared using the immunoSEQ multiplex PCR assay. A mixture of 60 forward primers for TCR Vbeta segments and 13 reverse primers for TCR Jbeta segments was used in the multiplex PCR. A multiplex PCR assay on genomic DNA amplified the CDR3 region of rearranged TCR beta genes. The Illumina HiSeq System was used to sequence the amplified TCR beta libraries as 87-base-pair reads. On the study's bioinformatics: A later analysis tallied roughly 76 million unique TCR beta chains across the 666 repertoires, and some 12 million of those chains were shared by two or more donors. A nearest-neighbor algorithm error-corrected the raw reads and collapsed the reads into unique sequences, merging closely related sequences to remove PCR and sequencing errors. CDR3 sequences were aligned to IMGT reference sequences to assign V, D and J gene segments. For a sequence to be retained, a match of at least six nucleotides to both a V gene segment and a J gene segment was required. A rearrangement counted as productive if the CDR3 had no stop codons and remained in frame with V and J, and every other rearrangement counted as non-productive. CDR3 was defined by IMGT convention, running from the second conserved V-encoded cysteine to the conserved J-encoded phenylalanine. The earlier analysis of about 620 of the donors excluded sequences that lacked an unambiguous match to a single V gene segment. In an earlier analysis of 450 to 700 of the donors, V segments were called functional above 56.7% productive rearrangements and were called segregating when the between-donor standard deviation exceeded 5%. A statistical classification framework was built to diagnose cytomegalovirus status from the catalog of TCR beta chain sequences. In a later analysis, V and J genes were assigned by comparing TCR nucleotide sequences against IMGT/GENE-DB human TR gene sequences. In a later analysis, CDR3 sequences and most-parsimonious VDJ recombination scenarios were assigned using the TCRdist pipeline. In a later analysis, every TCR beta chain was defined by the combination of its CDR3 amino acid sequence and its V-gene family, and reads without a unique V-gene family were dropped. A later analysis removed 500 to 650 highly shared, low-generation-probability nucleotide sequences to deal with suspected cross-contamination and a sequencing artifact. In a later analysis, a clonal expansion index for each public chain was calculated from normalized within-repertoire ranks of inferred template counts. A later analysis computed generation probabilities with a VDJ recombination model fitted to out-of-frame rearrangements, and checked the results against IGoR. A later analysis scored TCR-TCR, TCR-HLA and TCR-CMV co-occurrence with hypergeometric tests, applying a repertoire-size bias correction to TCR pairs. To estimate false discovery rates, a later analysis permuted the HLA or CMV assignments 20 times. In a later analysis, co-occurring TCRs were grouped with DBSCAN, and TCRdist sequence similarity was added when clustering was performed within HLA-allele-positive subsets. Co-occurrence clustering excluded repertoires with fewer than 30,000 or more than 120,000 public chains, plus five with anomalous nucleotide sharing. TCRdb holds this immuneACCESS table with in-frame rearrangements only. Some clones are missing; in checked studies, unresolved V genes explain under half, and the rest has no known cause. V, J and clone size were drawn from that table, and D and trimming were deduced from the DNA. The sample table holds over 150,000 clones, of which about 71% were seen once. The ten largest account for approximately 2.8% of the sample.

In the case of this clone: Its antigen has not been determined. It has no much larger one-base neighbor in the sample; base qualities were not kept.

This TCR was sampled from a woman aged 40 to 50 in good health and CMV-seropositive. The sample was PBMCs. The chain links TRBV19 with TRBJ1-5; a tentative D call is TRBD1 (6 bases match). In nucleotide form, the sequence is TGTGCCACATTACCCGTAACAGGGTTGGATCAGCCCCAGCATTTT. It is translated as CATLPVTGLDQPQHF.